Shown below are 20 T cell receptor beta chains from a single sample sequenced in a study of human T cells and chemical hapten exposure. As for time point: patch test 3, about 24 weeks after DPC sensitization. Documented treatment: therapeutic diphenylcyclopropenone sensitization with weekly scalp DPC. MiXCR was run by TCRdb on the RACE reads, yielding one entry per CDR3 protein. In the table there are 50,000 or so distinct CDR3 sequences, roughly 9.5% of which are singletons. The input for sequencing was whole blood, taken in connection with sensitization to the hapten diphenylcyclopropenone (DPC). These TCRs come from a woman in her thirties or forties with alopecia areata. Some clones in this sample may be carry-over from other donors' samples.

The chain recombines TRBV20-1 with TRBJ1-2, with D perhaps TRBD1 (6 bases). In germline, CDR1 is DFQATT, CDR2 SNEGSKA (reference sequence). Trimming took off 6 bases at V and 0 bases at J, with 17 bases between the two ends. The CDR3 contains 15 residues. The CDR3 loop is CSAPDPGQANYGYTF. The CDR3 DNA is TGCAGTGCCCCCGACCCGGGACAAGCTAACTATGGCTACACCTTC.

This clonotype was detected only a few times. This chain connects TRBV30 to TRBJ2-7, with D tentatively TRBD1 (6 bases). This CDR3 region has 11 residues. V was trimmed by 5 bases and J by 4 bases, leaving 9 bases between them. Germline V gives CDR1 GTSNPN, CDR2 SVGIG (reference sequence). The CDR3 protein is CAWGTGYEQYF. The CDR3 DNA reads TGTGCCTGGGGTACAGGGTACGAGCAGTACTTC.

In its sample, this clonotype was seen many times. The rearrangement links TRBV18 to TRBJ1-2, with D uncertain. The germline CDR1 and CDR2 sequences are KGHSH and LQKENI. The CDR3 spans 16 residues. V was trimmed by 4 bases and J by 0 bases, leaving 15 bases between them. CDR3 sequence: CASSRLDGPTNYGYTF. The CDR3 DNA reads TGTGCCAGCTCACGCTTGGACGGACCAACTAACTATGGCTACACCTTC.

This clonotype was found many times. The chain joins TRBV6-4 to TRBJ2-5, with D unresolved. Germline CDR1 is MRHNA and CDR2 is SNTAGT. Trimming shortened V by 5 bases and J by 0 bases, and 7 bases separated the two germline ends. The CDR3 sequence is 13 residues long. The CDR3 DNA follows: TGTGCCAGCAGTCAAGACTACCAAGAGACCCAGTACTTC. This codes for CASSQDYQETQYF.

This clonotype was detected a few times. The chain carries TRBV3-1 and TRBJ1-6, with D hard to call. Germline CDR1 is LGHDT and CDR2 is YNNKEL (reference sequence). CDR3 length: 12 residues. V was trimmed by 4 bases and J by 8 bases, leaving 6 bases between them. The CDR3 spells CASSPGYSPLHF. The CDR3 DNA is TGTGCCAGCAGCCCAGGATATTCACCCCTCCACTTT.

This clonotype was counted at least ten times. V and J are TRBV18 and TRBJ1-4; D ambiguous. The CDR3 is 12 residues long. Germline CDR1 and CDR2: KGHSH and LQKENI. Deletions cut 3 bases from V and 7 bases from J, with 6 bases between. CDR3 sequence (DNA): TGTGCCAGCTCACCGGGATCTGAAAAACTGTTTTTT. It specifies CASSPGSEKLFF.

This chain joins TRBV6-2 or TRBV6-3 and TRBJ2-1; the D gene is possibly TRBD2 (7 bases). The CDR3 loop spans 15 amino acids. Germline V gene data show CDR1 as MNHEY and CDR2 as SVGEGT. The V and J ends lost 5 bases and 5 bases respectively, with 16 bases between them. The CDR3 coding sequence is TGTGCCAGCAGTCCAGTGTGGGGGGGGCACAATGAGCAGTTCTTC. Translating gives CASSPVWGGHNEQFF.

The rearrangement links TRBV7-2 to TRBJ1-6; tentatively, D is TRBD1 (5 bases). This CDR3 comprises 13 residues. The germline V gene encodes CDR1 SGHTA and CDR2 FQGNSA. Trimming removed 5 bases at V and 8 bases at J, with 10 bases between. CDR3 region: CASSTGADSPLHF. The CDR3 DNA follows: TGTGCCAGCAGCACCGGGGCGGATTCACCCCTCCACTTT.

There are many counts of this clonotype. The chain employs TRBV20-1 and TRBJ2-2, with TRBD1 as a possible D gene (5 bases). CDR3 length: 15 residues. V dropped 5 bases and J dropped 1 base, with 14 bases sitting between them. The germline CDR1 and CDR2 sequences are DFQATT and SNEGSKA (reference sequence). The CDR3 DNA reads as TGCAGTGCTGGCCTTAGGGGAATGAACACCGGGGAGCTGTTTTTT. This gives the protein CSAGLRGMNTGELFF.

In its sample, this clonotype was seen many times. The genes are TRBV6-2 or TRBV6-3 and TRBJ1-1; a possible D gene is TRBD1 (5 bases). The V gene's germline CDR1 is MNHEY and CDR2 SVGEGT. The CDR3 runs to 14 residues. V was trimmed by 4 bases and J by 4 bases, leaving 13 bases between them. The CDR3 spells CASSFSDTTTEAFF. The CDR3 DNA reads TGTGCCAGCAGTTTCTCGGACACGACCACTGAAGCTTTCTTT.

This clonotype was seen repeatedly, ten times or more. The V and J genes are TRBV20-1 and TRBJ2-7, with TRBD1 matching over 10 bases. Trimming took 0 bases from V and 4 from J; bases not matched to a gene: 6. This CDR3 has 15 residues. Germline values: CDR1 DFQATT, CDR2 SNEGSKA (reference sequence). CDR3 sequence: CSARDHRDRGYEQYF. DNA for the CDR3: TGCAGTGCTAGAGATCACCGGGACAGGGGATACGAGCAGTACTTC.

This clonotype was detected ten times or more. The chain employs TRBV5-1 and TRBJ1-1; TRBD1 is a possible D gene (5 bases). The CDR3 is 14 amino acids. V lost 3 bases to trimming and J lost 0 bases, with 9 bases between them. The V gene's germline CDR1 is SGHRS and CDR2 YFSETQ. CDR3 sequence reads: CASSSGPMNTEAFF. The DNA of the CDR3 is TGCGCCAGCAGCTCGGGACCGATGAACACTGAAGCTTTCTTT.

This chain uses TRBV29-1 with TRBJ2-5, with a possible D match to TRBD1 (6 bases). The length of the CDR3 is 12 residues. The germline V gene encodes CDR1 SQVTM and CDR2 ANQGSEA. With 7 bases removed from V and 1 base from J, the gap between germline ends came to 10 bases. CDR3 in DNA: TGCAGCGCCTCGACAGGCCAAGAGACCCAGTACTTC. This codes for CSASTGQETQYF.

The gene calls are TRBV6-2 or TRBV6-3 and TRBJ2-3; 13 nucleotides align to TRBD2. Germline assignment: CDR1 MNHEY and CDR2 SVGEGT. The CDR3 is 15 amino acids. The junction had 2 bases not matched to a gene; V was cut back by 4 bases and J by 4 bases. CDR3 nucleotide sequence: TGTGCCAGCAGTTGGACTAGCGGGGGACCAGATACGCAGTATTTT. Protein: CASSWTSGGPDTQYF.

Ten or more counts support this clonotype. This chain connects TRBV5-1 to TRBJ1-1, with D perhaps TRBD1 (6 bases). V gave up 3 bases and J gave up 10 bases, with 19 bases separating them. The CDR3 is 14 amino acids. Per the germline V gene, CDR1 is SGHRS and CDR2 is YFSETQ. The chain's CDR3 is CASSSGGQLQRAFF. CDR3 DNA sequence: TGCGCCAGCAGCTCCGGCGGACAGCTCCAGAGAGCTTTCTTT.

V gene TRBV5-1 combines with J gene TRBJ2-3; 10 bases fit TRBD2. CDR1 and CDR2 (germline): SGHRS, YFSETQ. This CDR3 is built from 16 residues. Trimming removed 0 bases from V and 1 base from J; junction bases left unmatched: 2. As DNA, the CDR3 is TGCGCCAGCAGCTTGGAACTAGCGGGGCGCACAGATACGCAGTATTTT. It is translated as CASSLELAGRTDTQYF.

This rearrangement joins TRBV28 to TRBJ1-2; 7 bases are a match to TRBD1. The length of the CDR3 is 12 residues. Looked up from germline, CDR1 is MDHEN and CDR2 is SYDVKM. The trim removed 10 bases at V and 4 bases at J, leaving 6 bases unmatched. The CDR3 here is CATEDRAYGYTF. CDR3 coding DNA: TGTGCCACCGAAGACAGGGCCTATGGCTACACCTTC.

This clonotype was recorded at least ten times. In DNA form, the CDR3 reads TGCGCCAGCAGCCACGCCGGGACAGGGAATGATGAAGCTTTCTTT. Translation: CASSHAGTGNDEAFF. The genes are TRBV4-1 and TRBJ1-1; TRBD1 agrees at 9 bases. Trimming removed 3 bases from V and 7 bases from J; junction bases left unmatched: 9. This CDR3 is built from 15 residues. CDR1 MGHRA and CDR2 YSYEKL come from the germline V gene.

In its sample, this clonotype was seen many times. CDR3 DNA: TGTGCCAGCTCACCAGTGTTAGGGATTGGTGATCAGCCCCAGCATTTT. Translated, it gives CASSPVLGIGDQPQHF. V is TRBV18 and J is TRBJ1-5; D not resolved. CDR1 is KGHSH and CDR2 is LQKENI in the germline V gene. CDR3 length: 16 residues. V lost 2 bases and J lost 5, with 16 bases in between.

This clonotype was counted at least ten times. The chain's CDR3 is CASTGQGDSPLHF. For the CDR3, the DNA is TGTGCCAGCACCGGACAGGGGGATTCACCCCTCCACTTT. This rearrangement joins TRBV7-9 to TRBJ1-6, with 10 bases that match TRBD1. Losses at the gene ends were 7 bases for V and 8 bases for J; bases not matched to a gene: 2. Germline V gene sequence: CDR1 SEHNR, CDR2 FQNEAQ (reference sequence). The CDR3 runs 13 residues.